This is a list of T cell receptor beta chains from one sample in a study of Ad26.COV2.S vaccination and SARS-CoV-2 variants. Generated by immunoSEQ multiplex PCR, the TCRdb table keeps only in-frame clones and is missing some. The sample contains around 420,000 clones, around nine tenths of which appear only once. Sample: peripheral blood, taken in a trial of Ad26.COV2.S vaccine versus placebo. These receptor sequences come from a person aged 18 to 59 who received the Ad26.COV2.S COVID-19 vaccine or a placebo. CDR3s include the opening cysteine and the closing phenylalanine or tryptophan. D genes are given only for firm matches. Size is omitted from some rows. Given values are once, few, many or a class for expanded clones.

j_call	d_call	clone_size	v_call	cdr3_nt	cdr3_aa
TRBJ1-6	TRBD1	few	TRBV7-9	TGTGCCAGCAGCTTGGGAAGGGGGCCCCGAGGGTCACCCCTCCACTTT	CASSLGRGPRGSPLHF
TRBJ1-2	TRBD1	.	TRBV30	TGTGCCTGGAGTATGGACAGGGGGGTCTACACCTTC	CAWSMDRGVYTF
TRBJ2-3	.	.	TRBV10-2	TGCGCCAGCAGTTCGGATACGCAGTATTTT	CASSSDTQYF
TRBJ2-2	TRBD1	.	TRBV7-9	TGTGCCAGCAGCTTAGTCGTAGGGGGCTCCGGGGAGCTGTTTTTT	CASSLVVGGSGELFF
TRBJ1-4	.	.	TRBV30	TGTGCCTGGAGTGTAAGACCAGCGGTTGAAAAACTGTTTTTT	CAWSVRPAVEKLFF
TRBJ2-3	.	.	TRBV14	TGTGCCAGCAGCCAAGTACAGGGAGGCACAGATACGCAGTATTTT	CASSQVQGGTDTQYF
TRBJ2-3	.	few	TRBV7-9	TGTGCCAGCAGCTTAGCAGCCGGGGCCATCACAGATACGCAGTATTTT	CASSLAAGAITDTQYF
TRBJ2-7	.	.	TRBV4-3	TGCGCCAGCAGCCAAGTAGGTGCGGGCGAGCAGTACTTC	CASSQVGAGEQYF
TRBJ2-5	.	.	TRBV7-7	TGTGCTAGCAGCCCCGCCGCTCAGGGTGTGGAGACCCAGTACTTC	CASSPAAQGVETQYF
TRBJ2-7	TRBD1	.	TRBV2	TGTGCCAGCAGTAAAGACGGACAGGCCTACGAGCAGTACTTC	CASSKDGQAYEQYF
TRBJ2-2	.	.	TRBV6-5	TGTGCCAGCAGCAGGGGCAGAGTGGGCGGGGAGCTGTTTTTT	CASSRGRVGGELFF
TRBJ1-4	.	.	TRBV19	TGTGCCAGTAGTCCCCAAGTGGTGGCTGTGGAAAAACTGTTTTTT	CASSPQVVAVEKLFF
TRBJ2-1	.	once	TRBV3-1/TRBV3-2	TGTGCCAGCAGCCCACGGGTGGGGGGTGAGCAGTTCTTC	CASSPRVGGEQFF
TRBJ2-2	.	.	TRBV7-8	TGTGCCAGCAGCTTAGCGAAACCGAACACCGGGGAGCTGTTTTTT	CASSLAKPNTGELFF
TRBJ1-1	.	.	TRBV28	TGTGCCAGCAGTTTCCCGGCAGACATGAACACTGAAGCTTTCTTT	CASSFPADMNTEAFF
TRBJ1-2	.	.	TRBV29-1	TGCAGCGTTGAAGAGCGGACAGCCTCCTATGGCTACACCTTC	CSVEERTASYGYTF